The 3 T cell receptor beta chains given below trace back to one sample, sequenced in a study of T cells in Graves' hyperthyroidism and ophthalmopathy. TCR beta CDR3 regions were amplified from RNA. Using the HTBI primer set, a first-round RT-PCR was run on the TCR CDR3. TCRdb re-called the multiplex PCR reads through MiXCR, storing one row per CDR3 protein. The repertoire holds more than 550,000 distinct CDR3 sequences, 15% to 20% seen once, with around 16% in the top ten. Specimen: blood. The origin of the receptors is a man aged 45 to 65 with Graves' hyperthyroidism.

The chain recombines TRBV5-1 with TRBJ2-5; possibly TRBD1 for D (6 bases). This CDR3 has 14 residues. V was cut by 4 bases and J by 2 bases, with 12 bases left in between. CDR1 and CDR2 (germline): SGHRS, YFSETQ. In DNA form, the CDR3 reads TGCGCCAGCAGCCGAGGACAGATACAAGAGACCCAGTACTTC. This gives the protein CASSRGQIQETQYF.

For this clonotype: A much bigger clone sits one base away, suggesting this may be a read error. This chain connects TRBV20-1 to TRBJ2-1, with TRBD1 matching 7 bases. The CDR3 sequence is 15 residues long. In germline, CDR1 is DFQATT, CDR2 SNEGSKA (reference sequence). The CDR3 reads CSVGSDRAPYNEPFF. DNA of the CDR3: TGCAGTGTCGGCTCCGACAGGGCCCCCTACAATGAGCCGTTCTTC.

The V gene is TRBV20-1, the J gene TRBJ2-1; D may be TRBD1 (5 bases). V dropped 6 bases and J dropped 12 bases, with 15 bases sitting between them. Germline values: CDR1 DFQATT, CDR2 SNEGSKA (reference sequence). CDR3 size: 11 residues. The CDR3 loop is CSALDSPWQFF. The CDR3 DNA reads TGCAGTGCCCTAGACAGCCCTTGGCAGTTCTTC.